These 14 T cell receptor beta chains share one sample of origin, sequenced in a study of T cells in Graves' hyperthyroidism and ophthalmopathy. Amplified regions were TCR beta CDR3 sequences from RNA transcripts. HTBI primers were employed in a first-round RT-PCR of the TCR CDR3. MiXCR, run by TCRdb on the multiplex PCR reads, gives a single entry per CDR3 protein. The sample contains roughly 420,000 distinct CDR3 sequences, around 16% of which appear only once. Sequencing was carried out using blood. The receptor set was obtained from a woman between 18 and 29 years old with Graves' hyperthyroidism.

This clonotype was observed a handful of times. The chain employs TRBV5-5 and TRBJ2-7; 8 nucleotides line up with TRBD1. The trim removed 0 bases at V and 3 bases at J, leaving 5 bases unmatched. The CDR3 runs to 15 residues. In germline, CDR1 is SGHKS, CDR2 YYEKEE (reference sequence). For the CDR3, the DNA is TGTGCCAGCAGCTTGGAGGGGACAGGCTACTACGAGCAGTACTTC. Protein: CASSLEGTGYYEQYF.

The chain recombines TRBV11-3 with TRBJ2-3; 12 bases agree with TRBD2. Losses at the gene ends were 4 bases for V and 5 bases for J; bases not matched to a gene: 7. CDR3 length: 16 residues. Germline V gene lookup returns CDR1 SGHNT and CDR2 YENEEA. The CDR3 protein is CASSSQPGLAGDTQYF. The CDR3 DNA is TGTGCCAGCAGCTCGCAGCCGGGACTAGCGGGAGATACGCAGTATTTT. Together with reference TRBV11-3 and TRBJ2-3, the CDR3 gives the full variable domain: EAGVVQSPRYKIIEKKQPVAFWCNPISGHNTLYWYLQNLGQGPELLIRYENEEAVDDSQLPKDRFSAERLKGVDSTLKIQPAELGDSAVYLCASSSQPGLAGDTQYFGPGTRLTVL.

This clonotype was recorded a few times. Its ends do not fully match the called genes, so a read error is possible. This chain links TRBV6-2 or TRBV6-3 with TRBJ2-2; 8 bases are shared with TRBD2. The germline CDR1 and CDR2 sequences are MNHEY and SVGEGT. The CDR3 is made up of 15 amino acids. The CDR3 bases are TGTGCCAGCCGAAGCGGGGGCAAGAACACCAGGGAGCTGTTTTTT. Its translation is CASRSGGKNTRELFF.

This clonotype occurred many times. This chain links TRBV13 with TRBJ2-7; maybe TRBD1 (6 bases). The CDR3 consists of 14 residues. CDR1 is PRHDT, CDR2 FYEKMQ, per germline (reference sequence). Trimming shortened V by 0 bases and J by 4 bases, and 10 bases separated the two germline ends. Here the CDR3 DNA reads TGTGCCAGCAGCTTAGGGGACAGCAGGTACGAGCAGTACTTC. Encoded protein: CASSLGDSRYEQYF. The entire variable domain, with the rest obtained from reference TRBV13 and TRBJ2-7, is as follows: AAGVIQSPRHLIKEKRETATLKCYPIPRHDTVYWYQQGPGQDPQFLISFYEKMQSDKGSIPDRFSAQQFSDYHSELNMSSLELGDSALYFCASSLGDSRYEQYFGPGTRLTVT.

This clonotype came up many times. CDR3 sequence (DNA): TGTGCCAGCAGCATTGGCCCCACAGGGAGAACTGAAGCTTTCTTT. It is translated as CASSIGPTGRTEAFF. The V and J genes are TRBV12-3 or TRBV12-4 and TRBJ1-1; D possibly corresponds to TRBD1 (6 bases). V was trimmed by 6 bases and J by 5 bases, leaving 19 bases between them. This CDR3 has 15 residues.

To note about this clonotype: A much more abundant neighbour one base away suggests this may be a read error. The chain recombines TRBV6-2 or TRBV6-3 with TRBJ2-7; D not resolved. This CDR3 region has 14 residues. Germline loops: CDR1 MNHEY, CDR2 SVGEGT. The V gene lost 2 bases and the J gene lost 2 bases, with 10 bases spanning the gap. CDR3 in amino acids: CASSYRLVTYEQYF. In nucleotides, the CDR3 is TGTGCCAGCAGTTACCGACTGGTTACCTACGAGCAGTACTTC.

Only a few counts were recorded for this clonotype. The CDR3 DNA follows: TGCAGCGTTGATAGTCGACTAGCGGGAGGGCTGGATACGCAGTATTTT. This codes for CSVDSRLAGGLDTQYF. The rearrangement uses TRBV29-1 and TRBJ2-3; 14 bases line up with TRBD2. CDR3 length: 16 residues. The V and J ends lost 3 bases and 6 bases, in that order; junction bases with no gene match: 8. The germline V gene encodes CDR1 SQVTM and CDR2 ANQGSEA.

This rearrangement joins TRBV19 to TRBJ2-1, with 10 positions matching TRBD2. With V trimmed by 7 bases and J by 7 bases, 10 bases remained unmatched. This CDR3 contains 15 residues. CDR1 LNHDA and CDR2 SQIVND come from the germline V gene (reference sequence). CDR3 DNA sequence: TGTGCCAGTACCCTCCCTAGCGGGAGTTCGAATGAGCAGTTCTTC. Protein sequence: CASTLPSGSSNEQFF.

This clonotype was seen at least ten times. The chain links TRBV5-1 to TRBJ2-1; possibly TRBD1 for D (11 bases). Germline-derived CDR1 and CDR2 are SGHRS and YFSETQ. This CDR3 has 18 amino acids. Trimming removed 4 bases at V and 7 bases at J, with 27 bases between. CDR3 amino acids: CASSPITSGTGGNNEQFF. CDR3 DNA sequence: TGCGCCAGCAGCCCAATAACTAGCGGGACAGGGGGAAATAATGAGCAGTTCTTC.

This clonotype has a count of ten or more. The V and J genes are TRBV5-1 and TRBJ1-2; possibly TRBD1 for D (6 bases). Germline values: CDR1 SGHRS, CDR2 YFSETQ. Trimming removed 0 bases at V and 1 base at J, with 7 bases between. The length of the CDR3 is 14 residues. This chain's CDR3 is CASSLGQDNYGYTF. For the CDR3, the DNA is TGCGCCAGCAGCTTGGGACAGGATAACTATGGCTACACCTTC.

The chain employs TRBV27 and TRBJ2-7; 11 bases align to TRBD2. J gave up 5 bases and V 6 bases, and 6 bases lay outside the gene matches. CDR1 and CDR2 from the germline V gene are MNHEY and SMNVEV (reference sequence). CDR3 length: 14 residues. The CDR3 reads CASSRTSGSHEQYF. The DNA of the CDR3 is TGTGCCAGCAGCCGCACTAGCGGGAGTCACGAGCAGTACTTC.

This clonotype was seen just once. The CDR3: CASSEGLAEITDTQYF. For the CDR3, the DNA is TGTGCCAGCAGCGAGGGACTAGCGGAAATCACAGATACGCAGTATTTT. The chain links TRBV9 to TRBJ2-3; TRBD2 agrees at 11 bases. V dropped 3 bases and J dropped 2; count of bases not matched to a gene: 5. This CDR3 is 16 amino acids long. The germline gives CDR1 SGDLS, CDR2 YYNGEE.

The rearrangement links TRBV5-4 to TRBJ1-2, with a possible D match to TRBD1 (5 bases). In germline, CDR1 is SGHNT, CDR2 YYREEE (reference sequence). The V gene lost 2 bases and the J gene lost 10 bases, with 9 bases spanning the gap. The CDR3 covers 11 residues. CDR3 amino acids: CASSLGGTYTF. CDR3 in DNA: TGTGCCAGCAGCTTAGGAGGGACCTACACCTTC.

V usage is TRBV9 and J usage is TRBJ2-1; TRBD2 matches at 9 bases. Germline V lookup: CDR1 SGDLS, CDR2 YYNGEE. CDR3 size: 14 residues. J was trimmed by 7 bases and V by 0 bases; bases with no gene match: 2. The CDR3 nucleotides read TGTGCCAGCAGCGTAGCGCTAGCGGGGAATGAGCAGTTCTTC. Translated: CASSVALAGNEQFF.